This TCR beta chain is from a study of CD8+ T cells in alopecia areata (dated by TCRdb to 2016 to 2019). Turning to the overall study: Treated patients were enrolled in an open-label pilot trial of oral tofacitinib at 5 to 10 mg twice daily for moderate-to-severe alopecia areata. Tofacitinib was administered for 6 to 18 months, and 6 months of follow-up off drug were then conducted to assess delayed response and recurrence. For the treated patients, the SALT score, which quantifies what percentage of scalp surface area is affected, served as the measure of disease severity. Scalp clonality was compared across normal scalp (n=4), patchy alopecia areata scalp (n=8), and alopecia totalis/universalis scalp (n=8). Biopsies were taken from tofacitinib-treated patients at baseline and at 4 and 24 weeks of treatment, and a later scalp biopsy was taken in several of the tofacitinib-treated patients. The study used high-throughput TCRbeta sequencing to examine T cell clonal expansion in alopecia areata, in both the C3H/HeJ mouse model and human patients. RNA was obtained with the PAXgene miRNA kit for fixed scalp, the miRNeasy kit for PBMCs, and the RNeasy kit for mouse skin. TCRbeta CDR3 regions were amplified by immunoSEQ multiplex PCR with 35 Vbeta forward and 13 Jbeta reverse primers. On the human side, TCRbeta sequencing was run on scalp tissue and on sorted CD4+ and CD8+ peripheral blood T cells from healthy controls and from alopecia areata patients with either patchy or totalis/universalis disease.

Points the paper makes about the study in general: Scalp clonality and the number of expanded CD8+ clones among the top 100 scalp clones were significantly decreased by tofacitinib. Unlike mouse skin, which is dominated by gammadelta T cells, normal human skin has resident alphabeta T cells that are also sequenced, and this complicates analysis of the scalp TCR repertoire. Because the treated cohort was small and included a single nonresponder, larger studies are needed to assess links between baseline CD8+ expansion and response. Shared TCR sequences between patients were less evident than in mice, which may be partly attributable to HLA diversity in the patient population. Higher clonality and more expanded CD8+ clones were observed in lesional scalp than in normal scalp, particularly in alopecia totalis/universalis, a finding suggestive of antigenic drive. During tofacitinib treatment, many expanded lesional clones remained in scalp and blood, and this persistence may partly explain relapse after treatment is stopped.

There are 14 amino acids in the CDR3, from cysteine to phenylalanine inclusive. CDR3 DNA only is kept here, 42 bases in frame from base 1. Looking up the germline V gene (reference sequence) yields CDR1 GTSNPN and CDR2 SVGIG. Trimming removed 2 bases from V and 2 bases from J, leaving 7 bases between the germline ends. In the case of this clone: Its antigen remains undetermined. The record has no base qualities; no much larger clone is one base away.

The library was prepared using the immunoSEQ multiplex PCR assay. RNA was extracted from all samples and reverse transcribed into cDNA, which served as template for TCR sequencing. SuperScript III was used to make first-strand cDNA, primed with a 2:1 mix of oligo-dT and random hexamers. A synthetic immune receptor repertoire was used to measure amplification bias, and any remaining bias was corrected computationally. On the study's bioinformatics: Raw reads were preprocessed for error removal, and CDR3 was defined according to IMGT conventions as running from the conserved cysteine to phenylalanine. To get clonality, Shannon entropy was normalized by log2 of the number of productive unique TCRs and the result was subtracted from 1. Whether scalp clones were CD4 or CD8 was inferred by matching scalp TCRbeta sequences against CD4 and CD8 repertoires sorted from blood. This is the immuneACCESS table as TCRdb keeps it, with only in-frame sequences that have V and J called. A part of the clones is gone; compared with another copy, unresolved V genes explain less than half, and the rest is unexplained. That table furnishes V, J and clone size, whereas the DNA furnished D and trimming. This sample holds 150,000 to 200,000 clones; roughly 46% were observed only once. In total, the top ten clones hold over 9% of the sample.

The treatment or condition label, read with the paper, signifies: oral pan-JAK inhibitor, 5-10 mg twice daily. Lesional scalp punch biopsies and peripheral blood were collected from alopecia areata patients. PBMCs were isolated by density centrifugation and stained for CD3, CD4 and CD8, after which CD4+ and CD8+ T cells were sorted on a FACSAria. The receptor chain draws on TRBV30 and TRBJ2-6, and TRBD1 may be the D gene, going by 5 matching bases. Sequenced material: CD8+ T cells sorted from blood, taken around week 53, from a patient treated with tofacitinib. This TCR was recovered from a human donor with alopecia areata. The nucleotide sequence is TGTGCCTGGAGTCAGGGTGCTGGGGCCAACGTCCTGACTTTC. Its protein reads: CAWSQGAGANVLTF.